This entry lists 10 T cell receptor beta chains sequenced from one sample in a study of blood T cells in healthy people across ages. Combining a sample-barcoded 5' primer with a J-beta primer mix, a second PCR ran for about 6 to 12 cycles. Using its own MiXCR run on the 5' RACE reads, TCRdb lists one record per CDR3 protein. The sample includes 650,000 to 800,000 distinct CDR3 sequences, more than 45% of them seen just once. The sample consisted of blood. The receptors come from a woman over 75 in good health.

The chain couples TRBV7-2 to TRBJ2-1, with D hard to call. Germline assignment: CDR1 SGHTA and CDR2 FQGNSA. V shed 1 base and J shed 5 bases, with 9 bases lying between them. CDR3 length equals 14 residues. In DNA, the CDR3 is TGTGCCAGCAGCTTAGTTGGCCCAGACAATGAGCAGTTCTTC. Translation gives CASSLVGPDNEQFF. Based on the CDR3 plus reference TRBV7-2 and TRBJ2-1, the full variable domain is GAGVSQSPSNKVTEKGKDVELRCDPISGHTALYWYRQSLGQGLEFLIYFQGNSAPDKSGLPSDRFSAERTGGSVSTLTIQRTQQEDSAVYLCASSLVGPDNEQFFGPGTRLTVL.

The sample holds a few counts of this clonotype. The J gene is TRBJ2-5, the V gene TRBV5-1, with TRBD1 matching 9 bases. TRBJ2-7 matches the DNA end more closely, so the J call is doubtful. This CDR3 has 12 amino acids. Germline values: CDR1 SGHRS, CDR2 YFSETQ. CDR3 sequence reads: CASKSGQGEQYF. CDR3 in DNA: TGCGCCAGCAAATCGGGACAGGGCGAGCAGTACTTC.

Written as DNA, the CDR3 is TGCAGCGTTGGGCAGGCGGGCGAGCAGTACTTC. It codes for CSVGQAGEQYF. The chain uses TRBV29-1 and TRBJ2-7; D is possibly TRBD2 (5 bases). The CDR3 has 11 residues. V was cut by 4 bases and J by 6 bases, with 10 bases left in between. Germline V gene sequence: CDR1 SQVTM, CDR2 ANQGSEA.

Regarding this clonotype: The junction departs from the called germline gene at one end, perhaps through a read error. The gene calls are TRBV7-8 and TRBJ2-5; D possibly corresponds to TRBD2 (5 bases). Per germline, CDR1 SGHVS and CDR2 FQNEAQ. There are 15 residues in the CDR3. CDR3 bases: TGTGCCTGCAGCCCTCGTGGACTGATGCAAGAGACCCAGTACTTC. Encoded protein: CACSPRGLMQETQYF.

CDR3 nucleotide sequence: TGTGCCATCAGCCCCAACTACGAGCAGTACTTC. Its protein is CAISPNYEQYF. V and J are TRBV10-3 and TRBJ2-7; D is unclear. Germline CDR1 is ENHRY and CDR2 is SYGVKD. V was cut by 6 bases and J by 3 bases, with 6 bases left in between. The CDR3 is 11 amino acids.

The table lists this clonotype with a few counts. The rearrangement links TRBV6-4 to TRBJ2-1, with 9 nucleotides matching TRBD2. The CDR3 totals 15 residues. CDR1 and CDR2 (germline): MRHNA, SNTAGT. J lost 9 bases, V lost 6 bases, and 12 bases had no gene match. CDR3 loop: CASSVGGLATTEQFF. The CDR3, as DNA: TGTGCCAGCAGCGTGGGGGGACTAGCTACAACTGAGCAGTTCTTC.

This chain connects TRBV5-1 to TRBJ2-1, with D perhaps being TRBD1 or TRBD2 (6 bases each). The J call could be wrong; TRBJ2-7 is a better fit for the DNA end. Per the germline V gene, CDR1 is SGHRS and CDR2 is YFSETQ. The CDR3 has 15 amino acids. CDR3 bases: TGCGCCAGCAGCTTCCGGGACACCGGCGGGAATGAGCAGTACTTC. Translating gives CASSFRDTGGNEQYF.

This clonotype occurred once. J is TRBJ2-4 and V is TRBV10-3; 11 nucleotides match TRBD2. The J call is in doubt because the DNA end fits TRBJ2-7 better. CDR3 size: 16 residues. Germline V CDR1 and CDR2: ENHRY, SYGVKD. This chain's CDR3 is CAISTRGTSGLYEQYF. The CDR3, as DNA: TGTGCCATCAGCACACGGGGGACTAGCGGATTATACGAGCAGTACTTC.

The chain recombines TRBV27 with TRBJ2-4; possible D gene TRBD2, 5 bases. The DNA matches TRBJ2-7 better at its end, which makes the J call doubtful. Per the germline V gene, CDR1 is MNHEY and CDR2 is SMNVEV (reference sequence). CDR3 length: 15 residues. The CDR3, as DNA: TGTGCCAGCAGCGCTTCGGACGGACTGAAGGGCGAGCAGTACTTC. Encoded protein: CASSASDGLKGEQYF.

This clonotype showed up just a few times. The rearrangement joins TRBV3-1 to TRBJ2-3; D gene ambiguous. This CDR3 has 17 residues. V gave up 0 bases and J gave up 0 bases, with 13 bases separating them. The germline gives CDR1 LGHDT, CDR2 YNNKEL (reference sequence). CDR3 DNA: TGTGCCAGCAGCCAAGAATCTACCCCCTTTAGCACAGATACGCAGTATTTT. Protein sequence: CASSQESTPFSTDTQYF.